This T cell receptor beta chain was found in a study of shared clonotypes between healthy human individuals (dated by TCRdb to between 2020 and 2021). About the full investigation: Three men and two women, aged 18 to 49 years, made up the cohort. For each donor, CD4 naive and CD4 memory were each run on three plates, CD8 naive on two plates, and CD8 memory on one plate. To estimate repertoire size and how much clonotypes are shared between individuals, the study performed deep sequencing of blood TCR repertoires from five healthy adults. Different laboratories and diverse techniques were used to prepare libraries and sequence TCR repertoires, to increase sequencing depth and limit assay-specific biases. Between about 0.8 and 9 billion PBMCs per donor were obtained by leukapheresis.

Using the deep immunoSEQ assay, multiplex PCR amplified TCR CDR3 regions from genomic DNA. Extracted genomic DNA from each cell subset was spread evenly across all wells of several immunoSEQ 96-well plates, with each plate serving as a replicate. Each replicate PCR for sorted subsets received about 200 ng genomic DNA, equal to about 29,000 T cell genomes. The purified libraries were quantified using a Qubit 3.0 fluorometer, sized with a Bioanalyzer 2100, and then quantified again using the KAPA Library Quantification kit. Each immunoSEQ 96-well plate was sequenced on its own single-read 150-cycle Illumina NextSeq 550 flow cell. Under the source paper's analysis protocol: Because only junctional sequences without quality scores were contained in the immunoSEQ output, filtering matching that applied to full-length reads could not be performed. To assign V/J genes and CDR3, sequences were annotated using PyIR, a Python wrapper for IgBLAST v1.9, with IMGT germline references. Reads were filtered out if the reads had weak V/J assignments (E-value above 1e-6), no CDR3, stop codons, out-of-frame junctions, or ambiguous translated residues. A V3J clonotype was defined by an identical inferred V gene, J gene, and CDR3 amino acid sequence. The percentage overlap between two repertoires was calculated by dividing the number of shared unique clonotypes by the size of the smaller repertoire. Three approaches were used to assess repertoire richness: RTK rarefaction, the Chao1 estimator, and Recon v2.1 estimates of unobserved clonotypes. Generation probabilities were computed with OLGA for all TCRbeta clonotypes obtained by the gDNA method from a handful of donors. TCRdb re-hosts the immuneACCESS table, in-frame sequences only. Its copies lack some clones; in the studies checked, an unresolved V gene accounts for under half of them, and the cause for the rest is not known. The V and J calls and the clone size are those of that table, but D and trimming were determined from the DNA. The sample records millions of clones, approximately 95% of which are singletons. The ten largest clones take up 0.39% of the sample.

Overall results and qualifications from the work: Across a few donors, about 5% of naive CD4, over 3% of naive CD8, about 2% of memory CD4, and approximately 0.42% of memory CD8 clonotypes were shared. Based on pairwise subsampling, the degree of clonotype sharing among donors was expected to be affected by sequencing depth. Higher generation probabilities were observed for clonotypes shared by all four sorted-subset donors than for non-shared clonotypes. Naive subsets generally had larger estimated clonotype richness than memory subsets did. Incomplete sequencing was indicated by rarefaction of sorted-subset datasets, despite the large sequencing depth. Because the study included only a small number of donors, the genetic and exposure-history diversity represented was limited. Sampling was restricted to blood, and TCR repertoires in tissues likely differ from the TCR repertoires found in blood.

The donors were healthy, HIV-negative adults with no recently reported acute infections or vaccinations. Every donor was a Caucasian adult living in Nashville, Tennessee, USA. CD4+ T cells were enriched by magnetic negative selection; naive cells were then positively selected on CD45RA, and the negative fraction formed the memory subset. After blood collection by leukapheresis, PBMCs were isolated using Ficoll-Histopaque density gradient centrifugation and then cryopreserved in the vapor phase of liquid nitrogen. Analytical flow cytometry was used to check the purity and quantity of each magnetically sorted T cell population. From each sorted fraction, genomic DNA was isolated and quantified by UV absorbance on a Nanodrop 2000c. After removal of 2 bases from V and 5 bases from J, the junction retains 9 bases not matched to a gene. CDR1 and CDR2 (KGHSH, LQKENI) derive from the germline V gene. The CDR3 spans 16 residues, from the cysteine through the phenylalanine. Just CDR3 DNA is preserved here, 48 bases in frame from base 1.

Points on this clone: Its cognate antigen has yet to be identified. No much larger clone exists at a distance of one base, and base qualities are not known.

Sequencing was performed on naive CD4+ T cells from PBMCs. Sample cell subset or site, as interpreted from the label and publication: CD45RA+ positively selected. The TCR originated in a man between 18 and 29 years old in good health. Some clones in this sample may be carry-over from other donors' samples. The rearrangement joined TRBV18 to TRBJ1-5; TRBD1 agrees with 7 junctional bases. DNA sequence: TGTGCCAGCTCACCAAGTGAGAGGGGGCGCGATCAGCCCCAGCATTTT. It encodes CASSPSERGRDQPQHF. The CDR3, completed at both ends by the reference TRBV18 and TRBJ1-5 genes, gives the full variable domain NAGVMQNPRHLVRRRGQEARLRCSPMKGHSHVYWYRQLPEEGLKFMVYLQKENIIDESGMPKERFSAEFPKEGPSILRIQQVVRGDSAAYFCASSPSERGRDQPQHFGDGTRLSIL.